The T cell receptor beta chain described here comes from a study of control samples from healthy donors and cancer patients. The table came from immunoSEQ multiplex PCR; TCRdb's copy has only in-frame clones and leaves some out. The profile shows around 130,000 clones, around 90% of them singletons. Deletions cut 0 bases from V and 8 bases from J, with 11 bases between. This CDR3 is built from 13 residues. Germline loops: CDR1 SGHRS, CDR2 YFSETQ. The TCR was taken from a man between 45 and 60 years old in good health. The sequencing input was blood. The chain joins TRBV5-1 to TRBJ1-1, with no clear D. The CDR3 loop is CASSLGSDIEAFF. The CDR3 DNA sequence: TGCGCCAGCAGCTTGGGCTCAGACATAGAAGCTTTCTTT.